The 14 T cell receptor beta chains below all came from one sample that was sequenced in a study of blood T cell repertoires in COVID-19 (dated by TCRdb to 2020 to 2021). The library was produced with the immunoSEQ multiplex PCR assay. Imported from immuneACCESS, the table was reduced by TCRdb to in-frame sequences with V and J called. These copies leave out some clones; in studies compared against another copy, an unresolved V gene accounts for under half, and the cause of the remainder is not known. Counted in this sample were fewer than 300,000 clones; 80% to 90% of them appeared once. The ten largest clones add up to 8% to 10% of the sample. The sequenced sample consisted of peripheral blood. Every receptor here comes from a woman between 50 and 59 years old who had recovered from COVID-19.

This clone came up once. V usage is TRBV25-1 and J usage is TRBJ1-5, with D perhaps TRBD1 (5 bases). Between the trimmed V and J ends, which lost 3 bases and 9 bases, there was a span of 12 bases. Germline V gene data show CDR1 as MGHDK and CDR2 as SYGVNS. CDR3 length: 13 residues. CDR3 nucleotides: TGTGCCAGCAGTGAGGACCTGGGACTGCCCCAGCATTTT. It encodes CASSEDLGLPQHF.

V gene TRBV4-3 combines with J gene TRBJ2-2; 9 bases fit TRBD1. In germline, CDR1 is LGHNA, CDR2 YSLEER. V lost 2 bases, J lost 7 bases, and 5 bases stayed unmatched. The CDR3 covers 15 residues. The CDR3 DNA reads TGCGCCAGCAGCCAACACAGGGGGCCGGGCGGGGAGCTGTTTTTT. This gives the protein CASSQHRGPGGELFF.

CDR3 residues: CASSGGNYGYTF. CDR3 bases: TGTGCCAGTTCAGGGGGGAACTATGGCTACACCTTC. This rearrangement joins TRBV2 to TRBJ1-2; TRBD1 aligns across 7 bases. Germline V lookup: CDR1 SNHLY, CDR2 FYNNEI. The CDR3 has 12 amino acids. V lost 9 bases and J lost 2; bases outside the gene matches: 3.

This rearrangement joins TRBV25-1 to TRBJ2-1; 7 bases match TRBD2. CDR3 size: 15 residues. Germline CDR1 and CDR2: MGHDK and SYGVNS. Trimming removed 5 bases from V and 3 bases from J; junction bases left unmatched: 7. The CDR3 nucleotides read TGTGCCAGCAGTAAAAGCGGGACTCACTACAATGAGCAGTTCTTC. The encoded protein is CASSKSGTHYNEQFF.

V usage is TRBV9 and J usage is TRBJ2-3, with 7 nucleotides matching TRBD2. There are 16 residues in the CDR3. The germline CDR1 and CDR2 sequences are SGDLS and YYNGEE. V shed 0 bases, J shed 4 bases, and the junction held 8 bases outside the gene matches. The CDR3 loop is CASSVVATSIPDTQYF. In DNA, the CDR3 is TGTGCCAGCAGCGTAGTCGCGACTAGCATCCCAGATACGCAGTATTTT.

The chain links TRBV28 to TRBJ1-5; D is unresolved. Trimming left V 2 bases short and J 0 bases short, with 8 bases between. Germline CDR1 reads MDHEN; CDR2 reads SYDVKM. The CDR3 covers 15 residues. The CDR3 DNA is TGTGCCAGCAGTTTAGGCTTGTATAGCAATCAGCCCCAGCATTTT. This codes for CASSLGLYSNQPQHF.

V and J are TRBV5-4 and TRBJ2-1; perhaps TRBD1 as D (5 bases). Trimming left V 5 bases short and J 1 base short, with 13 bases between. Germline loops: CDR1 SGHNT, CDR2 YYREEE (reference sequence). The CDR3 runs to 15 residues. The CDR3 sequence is CASSYRILSYNEQFF. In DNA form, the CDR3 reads TGTGCCAGCAGTTACAGGATTTTATCCTACAATGAGCAGTTCTTC.

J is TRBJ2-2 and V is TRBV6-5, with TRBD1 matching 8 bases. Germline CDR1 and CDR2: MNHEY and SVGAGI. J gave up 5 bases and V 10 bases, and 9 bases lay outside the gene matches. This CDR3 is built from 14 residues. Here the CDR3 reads CATHQGAGTGELFF. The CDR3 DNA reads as TGTGCCACCCATCAGGGGGCCGGAACCGGGGAGCTGTTTTTT.

CDR3 bases: TGTGCCAGCAGTACCACAGGGAGAGGAAGGGAGACCCAGTACTTC. Protein product: CASSTTGRGRETQYF. The V and J genes are TRBV28 and TRBJ2-5; TRBD1 is a possible D gene (6 bases). The V end was cut by 5 bases, the J end by 5 bases, with 18 bases between. Germline CDR1 reads MDHEN; CDR2 reads SYDVKM. The CDR3 is made up of 15 amino acids.

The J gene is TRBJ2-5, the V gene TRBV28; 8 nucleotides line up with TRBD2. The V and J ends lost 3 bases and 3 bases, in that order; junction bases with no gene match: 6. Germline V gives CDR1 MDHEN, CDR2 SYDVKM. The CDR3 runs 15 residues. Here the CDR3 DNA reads TGTGCCAGCAGTTTTATAGCGGGGTCAGAAGAGACCCAGTACTTC. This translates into CASSFIAGSEETQYF.

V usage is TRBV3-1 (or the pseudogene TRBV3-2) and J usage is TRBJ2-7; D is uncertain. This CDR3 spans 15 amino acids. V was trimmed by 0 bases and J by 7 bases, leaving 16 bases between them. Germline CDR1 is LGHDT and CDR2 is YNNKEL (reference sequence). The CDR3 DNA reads TGTGCCAGCAGCCAAGACTATAATAAGGAGAGAGAGCAGTACTTC. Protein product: CASSQDYNKEREQYF.

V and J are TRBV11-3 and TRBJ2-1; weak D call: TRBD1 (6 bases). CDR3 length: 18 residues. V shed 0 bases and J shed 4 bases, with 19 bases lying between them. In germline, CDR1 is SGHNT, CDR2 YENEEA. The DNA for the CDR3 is TGTGCCAGCAGCTTAGATCAAGGGGGAAGCCAGCGATACAATGAGCAGTTCTTC. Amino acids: CASSLDQGGSQRYNEQFF.

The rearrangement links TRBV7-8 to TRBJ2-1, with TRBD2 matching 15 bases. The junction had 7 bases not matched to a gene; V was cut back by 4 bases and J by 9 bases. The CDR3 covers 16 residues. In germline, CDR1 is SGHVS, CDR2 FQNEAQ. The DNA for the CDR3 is TGTGCCAGCAGCTCCCCCGGACTAGCGGGAGGGTTTGAGCAGTTCTTC. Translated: CASSSPGLAGGFEQFF.

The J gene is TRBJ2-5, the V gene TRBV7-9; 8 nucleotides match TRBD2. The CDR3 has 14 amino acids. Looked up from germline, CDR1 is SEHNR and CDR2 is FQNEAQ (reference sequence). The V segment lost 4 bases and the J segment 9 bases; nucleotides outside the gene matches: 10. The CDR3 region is CASSYGTRSVAQYF. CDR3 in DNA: TGTGCCAGCAGCTACGGGACTAGAAGTGTGGCCCAGTACTTC.